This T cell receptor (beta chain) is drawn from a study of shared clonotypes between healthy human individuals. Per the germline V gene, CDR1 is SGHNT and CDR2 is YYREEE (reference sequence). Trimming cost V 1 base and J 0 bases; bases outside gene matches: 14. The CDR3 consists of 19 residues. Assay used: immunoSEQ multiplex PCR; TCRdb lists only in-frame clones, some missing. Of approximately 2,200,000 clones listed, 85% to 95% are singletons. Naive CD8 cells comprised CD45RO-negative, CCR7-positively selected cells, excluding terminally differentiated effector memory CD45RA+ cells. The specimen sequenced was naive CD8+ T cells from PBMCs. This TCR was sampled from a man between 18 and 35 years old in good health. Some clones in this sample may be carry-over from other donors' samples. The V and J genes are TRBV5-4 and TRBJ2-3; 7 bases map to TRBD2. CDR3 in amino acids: CASSLPLGGRAGSTDTQYF. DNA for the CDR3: TGTGCCAGCAGCTTGCCACTGGGGGGGAGGGCCGGTAGCACAGATACGCAGTATTTT.